This T cell receptor (beta chain) was profiled in a study of blood T cells in healthy people across ages. Peripheral blood, approximately 10 milliliters per donor, was collected. Looked up from germline, CDR1 is MNHNS and CDR2 is SASEGT. V was trimmed by 5 bases and J by 5 bases, leaving 20 bases between them. CDR3 length equals 16 residues. Study observations and caveats: Older age went with lower TCR beta diversity per million T cells, in a roughly linear way. Unsorted PBMCs blocked a conclusive comparison of naive and antigen-experienced cells.

Concerning this clonotype itself: What it recognizes is unknown.

Combining a sample-barcoded 5' primer with a J-beta primer mix, a second PCR ran for roughly 7 to 12 cycles. TCRdb redid the calling of the 5' RACE reads with MiXCR, one entry per CDR3 protein. Among under 2,000,000 distinct CDR3 sequences listed, around 48% were seen once. The source is a woman in her thirties or forties in good health. The chain combines TRBV6-1 with TRBJ2-3, with D perhaps given as TRBD1 or TRBD2 (7 bases each). The sequencing sample was made of blood. CDR3 protein: CASSPSGGGAVDTQYF. The CDR3 coding sequence is TGTGCCAGCAGTCCATCAGGGGGGGGCGCGGTAGATACGCAGTATTTT.